A single sample is the source of the 27 T cell receptor beta chains below, sequenced in a study of technical replicates of blood from four donors. Sequencing used immunoSEQ multiplex PCR; TCRdb keeps in-frame clones, though not all of them. The table shows 70,000 or so clones, with roughly 88% occurring only once. The sequenced material came from PBMCs. The receptor source for this set is a human donor in good health. Some clones in this sample may be carry-over from other donors' samples.

The chain uses TRBV5-6 and TRBJ1-6; D is possibly TRBD1 (5 bases). Germline lookup yields CDR1 SGHDT and CDR2 YYEEEE. Trimming took off 2 bases at V and 6 bases at J, with 12 bases between the two ends. There are 15 residues in the CDR3. CDR3 sequence: CASSFTGRGNSPLHF. The CDR3 DNA is TGTGCCAGCAGCTTCACTGGGAGGGGTAATTCACCCCTCCACTTT.

This clone has only one observation. The chain employs TRBV30 and TRBJ1-2; perhaps TRBD1 as D (6 bases). The CDR3 covers 13 residues. Per the germline V gene, CDR1 is GTSNPN and CDR2 is SVGIG (reference sequence). Trimming removed 2 bases at V and 7 bases at J, with 14 bases between. The CDR3 reads CAWSPQGRGGYTF. CDR3 nucleotides: TGTGCCTGGAGTCCCCAGGGGAGAGGTGGCTACACCTTC.

The J gene is TRBJ2-1, the V gene TRBV19; TRBD2 matches at 8 bases. J lost 7 bases, V lost 5 bases, and 10 bases had no gene match. Germline CDR1 is LNHDA and CDR2 is SQIVND (reference sequence). The CDR3 extends over 15 amino acids. CDR3 residues: CASSSPGLVFNEQFF. The CDR3 region has the DNA TGTGCCAGTAGTTCGCCGGGACTAGTCTTTAATGAGCAGTTCTTC.

The chain uses TRBV7-9 and TRBJ2-2; TRBD2 is a possible D gene (6 bases). The CDR3 has 14 amino acids. V lost 8 bases and J lost 5, with 15 bases in between. Germline lookup yields CDR1 SEHNR and CDR2 FQNEAQ (reference sequence). CDR3 sequence: CASPFPGVTGELFF. CDR3 coding DNA: TGTGCCAGCCCCTTCCCGGGAGTTACCGGGGAGCTGTTTTTT.

This sequence joins TRBV2 and TRBJ1-3; TRBD1 matches 8 bases. The CDR3 runs 15 residues. With V trimmed by 9 bases and J by 0 bases, 7 bases remained unmatched. Germline V gene sequence: CDR1 SNHLY, CDR2 FYNNEI. The DNA for the CDR3 is TGTGCCAGTTCAGGGGGCTCGGACTCTGGAAACACCATATATTTT. Its translation is CASSGGSDSGNTIYF.

This chain links TRBV18 with TRBJ1-1, with D possibly matching TRBD1 (6 bases). Germline CDR1 is KGHSH and CDR2 is LQKENI. The CDR3 is 15 amino acids. Trimming took off 0 bases at V and 0 bases at J, with 8 bases between the two ends. CDR3 bases: TGTGCCAGCTCACCACCCACAGGGATGAACACTGAAGCTTTCTTT. This codes for CASSPPTGMNTEAFF.

V gene TRBV6-5 combines with J gene TRBJ2-7; 9 positions agree with TRBD2. J gave up 8 bases and V 7 bases, and 6 bases lay outside the gene matches. This CDR3 has 12 amino acids. Germline CDR1 and CDR2: MNHEY and SVGAGI. The CDR3 sequence is CASTETSGQQYF. The CDR3 nucleotides are TGTGCCAGCACCGAGACTAGCGGACAGCAGTACTTC.

The gene calls are TRBV4-2 and TRBJ2-7; 16 bases map to TRBD2. V shed 3 bases, J shed 2 bases, and the junction held 16 bases outside the gene matches. CDR1 and CDR2 from the germline V gene are LGHNA and YNFKEQ. The CDR3 extends over 21 amino acids. In DNA form, the CDR3 reads TGTGCCAGCAGCCAGACCCTCGGGACTAGCGGGAGGGCCGGAAACCCCTACGAGCAGTACTTC. The encoded protein is CASSQTLGTSGRAGNPYEQYF.

The chain couples TRBV27 to TRBJ2-7, with D tentatively TRBD1 (6 bases). The CDR3 covers 13 residues. Trimming took off 7 bases at V and 0 bases at J, with 10 bases between the two ends. Germline CDR1 reads MNHEY; CDR2 reads SMNVEV (reference sequence). The CDR3 DNA follows: TGTGCCAGCACCCTACAGGGCTCCTACGAGCAGTACTTC. Translated: CASTLQGSYEQYF.

J is TRBJ2-7 and V is TRBV4-2; D not resolved. The CDR3 loop spans 15 amino acids. Germline CDR1 is LGHNA and CDR2 is YNFKEQ. The V and J ends lost 4 bases and 2 bases respectively, with 15 bases between them. CDR3 nucleotides: TGTGCCAGCAGCCCCTCCGTACGGTTGACCTACGAGCAGTACTTC. Translated: CASSPSVRLTYEQYF.

The chain carries TRBV5-6 and TRBJ2-7; 8 bases are a match to TRBD2. The ends lost 4 bases at V and 7 bases at J; junction bases unmatched: 16. The germline V gene encodes CDR1 SGHDT and CDR2 YYEEEE. The CDR3 runs 16 residues. This chain's CDR3 is CASSNLRAGGMREQYF. In DNA, the CDR3 is TGTGCCAGCAGCAACCTCCGGGCGGGAGGAATGAGGGAGCAGTACTTC.

The chain couples TRBV5-8 to TRBJ2-5; 9 positions agree with TRBD2. Germline assignment: CDR1 SGHTS and CDR2 YDEGEE. Trimming cost V 0 bases and J 5 bases; bases outside gene matches: 11. This CDR3 spans 17 amino acids. CDR3 sequence: CASSLGPVGLASETQYF. CDR3 nucleotides: TGTGCCAGCAGCTTGGGGCCGGTTGGACTAGCGTCTGAGACCCAGTACTTC. The variable domain in full, with the rest retrieved from reference TRBV5-8 and TRBJ2-5, is EAGVTQSPTHLIKTRGQQATLRCSPISGHTSVYWYQQALGLGLQFLLWYDEGEERNRGNFPPRFSGRQFPNYSSELNVNALELEDSALYLCASSLGPVGLASETQYFGPGTRLLVL.

The chain couples TRBV5-1 to TRBJ2-2; 9 bases map to TRBD1. Trimming at V came to 4 bases and at J to 6 bases, leaving 13 bases not matched to a gene. CDR1 SGHRS and CDR2 YFSETQ come from the germline V gene. CDR3 length: 17 residues. CDR3 protein: CASSKKQTGGMAGELFF. The DNA of the CDR3 is TGCGCCAGCAGCAAGAAACAGACAGGGGGAATGGCCGGGGAGCTGTTTTTT.

This chain uses TRBV5-1 with TRBJ2-1; tentatively, D is TRBD2 (5 bases). Germline CDR1 is SGHRS and CDR2 is YFSETQ. V lost 1 base to trimming and J lost 0 bases, with 14 bases between them. The CDR3 is 17 residues long. CDR3 nucleotides: TGCGCCAGCAGCTTGAGGACGGACTGGCTCTCCTACAATGAGCAGTTCTTC. It translates to CASSLRTDWLSYNEQFF.

The chain links TRBV7-6 to TRBJ1-2; unclear D gene. The CDR3 is made up of 16 amino acids. V was trimmed by 5 bases and J by 4 bases, leaving 20 bases between them. The germline CDR1 and CDR2 sequences are SGHVS and FNYEAQ. The CDR3 protein is CASSSGTSRKTYGYTF. The CDR3 DNA reads as TGTGCCAGCAGCAGCGGCACATCTCGAAAGACCTATGGCTACACCTTC. The variable domain in full, completed from reference TRBV7-6 and TRBJ1-2, reads GAGVSQSPRYKVTKRGQDVALRCDPISGHVSLYWYRQALGQGPEFLTYFNYEAQQDKSGLPNDRFSAERPEGSISTLTIQRTEQRDSAMYRCASSSGTSRKTYGYTFGSGTRLTVV.

This rearrangement joins TRBV9 to TRBJ2-3, with TRBD2 identical over 7 bases. V shed 0 bases, J shed 6 bases, and the junction held 10 bases outside the gene matches. Germline CDR1 SGDLS, CDR2 YYNGEE. The CDR3 has 16 residues. The CDR3: CASSVDPQRGSDTQYF. In DNA, the CDR3 is TGTGCCAGCAGCGTAGACCCCCAGCGGGGCTCGGATACGCAGTATTTT. Full variable domain (missing parts from reference TRBV9 and TRBJ2-3): DSGVTQTPKHLITATGQRVTLRCSPRSGDLSVYWYQQSLDQGLQFLIQYYNGEERAKGNILERFSAQQFPDLHSELNLSSLELGDSALYFCASSVDPQRGSDTQYFGPGTRLTVL.

In its sample, this clone was seen a few times. The chain joins TRBV18 to TRBJ1-1; D is perhaps TRBD1 (6 bases). Trimming shortened V by 4 bases and J by 0 bases, and 12 bases separated the two germline ends. The CDR3 consists of 15 residues. Germline CDR1 is KGHSH and CDR2 is LQKENI. This chain's CDR3 is CASSLSGGMNTEAFF. CDR3 coding DNA: TGTGCCAGCTCACTCTCGGGGGGCATGAACACTGAAGCTTTCTTT.

V and J are TRBV5-6 and TRBJ2-7; D might be TRBD1 (6 bases). Germline values: CDR1 SGHDT, CDR2 YYEEEE. The CDR3 length is 15 residues. V dropped 7 bases and J dropped 5 bases, with 22 bases sitting between them. The CDR3 here is CASRLSLQGMNEQYF. The CDR3 nucleotides read TGTGCCAGCCGACTAAGTCTCCAGGGGATGAACGAGCAGTACTTC.

The chain couples TRBV5-5 to TRBJ2-6, with 9 bases matching TRBD1. The CDR3 contains 19 residues. With 4 bases clipped from V and 0 bases from J, the junction kept 11 bases outside the gene matches. Germline CDR1 reads SGHKS; CDR2 reads YYEKEE (reference sequence). CDR3 sequence: CASSPTPGQGPSGANVLTF. In nucleotides, the CDR3 is TGTGCCAGCAGCCCGACCCCGGGACAGGGTCCCTCTGGGGCCAACGTCCTGACTTTC. Full variable domain (remainder filled in from reference TRBV5-5 and TRBJ2-6): DAGVTQSPTHLIKTRGQQVTLRCSPISGHKSVSWYQQVLGQGPQFIFQYYEKEERGRGNFPDRFSARQFPNYSSELNVNALLLGDSALYLCASSPTPGQGPSGANVLTFGAGSRLTVL.

The chain joins TRBV6-1 to TRBJ1-2, with TRBD1 identical over 9 bases. Trimming removed 6 bases from V and 2 bases from J; junction bases left unmatched: 4. The germline gives CDR1 MNHNS, CDR2 SASEGT. The CDR3 totals 14 residues. The CDR3 loop is CASSGGQGNYGYTF. The CDR3 nucleotides read TGTGCCAGCAGCGGGGGACAGGGAAACTATGGCTACACCTTC.

The V call is TRBV15, the J call TRBJ2-2, with 8 positions matching TRBD1. The CDR3 extends over 13 amino acids. The V and J ends lost 4 bases and 7 bases, in that order; junction bases with no gene match: 2. Germline loops: CDR1 LNHNV, CDR2 YYDKDF (reference sequence). This CDR3 is CATSKDRVGELFF. CDR3 nucleotide sequence: TGTGCCACCAGCAAGGACAGGGTCGGGGAGCTGTTTTTT.

The chain has TRBV7-9 and TRBJ2-1; D not resolved. This CDR3 has 11 residues. CDR1 is SEHNR, CDR2 FQNEAQ, per germline (reference sequence). Trimming removed 0 bases from V and 9 bases from J, with 3 bases in between. In nucleotides, the CDR3 is TGTGCCAGCAGCTTAGCGAGTGAGCAGTTCTTC. It specifies CASSLASEQFF.

This clone has more than one count but fewer than ten. The chain links TRBV7-3 to TRBJ2-2; 10 bases align to TRBD2. V trimming: 3 bases; J trimming: 8 bases; junction bases outside the gene matches: 9. This CDR3 spans 16 amino acids. Germline-derived CDR1 and CDR2 are SGHTA and FQGTGA. The DNA of the CDR3 is TGTGCCAGCAGCTTTGTTCTAGCGGGAGTTTCTGGGGAGCTGTTTTTT. This encodes CASSFVLAGVSGELFF.

The rearrangement uses TRBV25-1 and TRBJ2-1; 9 bases fit TRBD2. Trimming took 8 bases from V and 3 from J; bases not matched to a gene: 8. The V gene's germline CDR1 is MGHDK and CDR2 SYGVNS. The CDR3 covers 15 residues. CDR3 in amino acids: CASSHSGSRYNEQFF. In nucleotides, the CDR3 is TGTGCCAGCTCCCATAGCGGGAGCCGCTACAATGAGCAGTTCTTC.

V is TRBV15 and J is TRBJ2-3, with 8 nucleotides matching TRBD2. CDR3 length: 15 amino acids. The V gene's germline CDR1 is LNHNV and CDR2 YYDKDF (reference sequence). After removal of 5 bases from V and 3 bases from J, the junction contained 7 bases not matched to a gene. CDR3 coding DNA: TGTGCCACCAGCTTAGCCAGCGGGAGAACAGATACGCAGTATTTT. Amino acids: CATSLASGRTDTQYF.

V usage is TRBV9 and J usage is TRBJ1-1; D not certain. Trimming cost V 1 base and J 2 bases, with 9 bases left between them. Germline lookup yields CDR1 SGDLS and CDR2 YYNGEE. The CDR3 consists of 14 residues. The CDR3 DNA sequence: TGTGCCAGCAGCGTAAATGCGGCAAACACTGAAGCTTTCTTT. It encodes CASSVNAANTEAFF.

CDR3 sequence (DNA): TGCGCCAGCAGCTTGGGCCGGGACTCTCGGTCCAATGAGCAGTTCTTC. Its translation is CASSLGRDSRSNEQFF. This rearrangement joins TRBV5-1 to TRBJ2-1, with TRBD2 as a possible D gene (6 bases). The CDR3 is 16 residues long. V was pared by 0 bases and J by 6 bases, with 16 bases between. The germline gives CDR1 SGHRS, CDR2 YFSETQ.